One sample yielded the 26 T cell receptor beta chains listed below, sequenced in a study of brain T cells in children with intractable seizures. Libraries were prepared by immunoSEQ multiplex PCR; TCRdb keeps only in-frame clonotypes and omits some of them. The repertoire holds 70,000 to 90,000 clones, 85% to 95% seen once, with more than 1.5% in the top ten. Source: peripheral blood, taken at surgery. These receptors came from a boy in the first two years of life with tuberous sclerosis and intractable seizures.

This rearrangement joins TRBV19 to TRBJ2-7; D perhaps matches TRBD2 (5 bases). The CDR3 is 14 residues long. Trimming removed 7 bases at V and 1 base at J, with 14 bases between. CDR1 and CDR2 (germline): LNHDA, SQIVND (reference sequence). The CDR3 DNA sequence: TGTGCCAGTACCCTCGGGATAGATTCCTACGAGCAGTACTTC. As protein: CASTLGIDSYEQYF.

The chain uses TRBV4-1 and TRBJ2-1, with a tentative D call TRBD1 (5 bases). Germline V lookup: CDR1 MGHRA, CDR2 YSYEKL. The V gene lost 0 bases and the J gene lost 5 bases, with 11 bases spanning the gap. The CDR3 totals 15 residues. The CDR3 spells CASSQEGRVNNEQFF. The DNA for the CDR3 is TGCGCCAGCAGCCAAGAAGGCAGGGTTAACAATGAGCAGTTCTTC.

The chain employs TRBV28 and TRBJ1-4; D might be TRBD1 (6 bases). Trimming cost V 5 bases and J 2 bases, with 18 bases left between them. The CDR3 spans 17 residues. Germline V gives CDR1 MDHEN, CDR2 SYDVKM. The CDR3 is CASSPPEGGFTNEKLFF. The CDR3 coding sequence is TGTGCCAGCAGTCCCCCGGAAGGGGGTTTCACTAATGAAAAACTGTTTTTT. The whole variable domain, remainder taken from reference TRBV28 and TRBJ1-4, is DVKVTQSSRYLVKRTGEKVFLECVQDMDHENMFWYRQDPGLGLRLIYFSYDVKMKEKGDIPEGYSVSREKKERFSLILESASTNQTSMYLCASSPPEGGFTNEKLFFGSGTQLSVL.

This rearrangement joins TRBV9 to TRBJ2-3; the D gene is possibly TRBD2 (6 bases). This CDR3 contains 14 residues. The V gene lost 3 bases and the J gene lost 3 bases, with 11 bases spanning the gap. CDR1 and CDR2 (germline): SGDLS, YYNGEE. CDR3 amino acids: CASSAVGGTDTQYF. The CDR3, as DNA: TGTGCCAGCAGCGCCGTGGGGGGAACAGATACGCAGTATTTT.

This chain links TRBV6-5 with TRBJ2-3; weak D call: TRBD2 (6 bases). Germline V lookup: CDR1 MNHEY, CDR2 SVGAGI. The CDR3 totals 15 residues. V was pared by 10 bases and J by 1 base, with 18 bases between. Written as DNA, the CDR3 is TGTGCCACCCGGGACTGGGTACCCCGCACAGATACGCAGTATTTT. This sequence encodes CATRDWVPRTDTQYF.

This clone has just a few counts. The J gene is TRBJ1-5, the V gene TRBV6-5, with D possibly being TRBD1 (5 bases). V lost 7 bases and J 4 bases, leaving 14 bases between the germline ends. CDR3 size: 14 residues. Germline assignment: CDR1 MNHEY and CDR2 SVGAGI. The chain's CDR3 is CASTPTETNQPQHF. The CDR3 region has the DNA TGTGCCAGCACTCCGACAGAAACTAATCAGCCCCAGCATTTT.

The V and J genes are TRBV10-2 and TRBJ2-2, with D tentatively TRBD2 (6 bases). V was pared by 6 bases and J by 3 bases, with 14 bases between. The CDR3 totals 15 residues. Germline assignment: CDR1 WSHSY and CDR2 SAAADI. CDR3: CASRKAGGDTGELFF. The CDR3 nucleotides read TGCGCCAGCAGAAAAGCGGGCGGGGACACCGGGGAGCTGTTTTTT.

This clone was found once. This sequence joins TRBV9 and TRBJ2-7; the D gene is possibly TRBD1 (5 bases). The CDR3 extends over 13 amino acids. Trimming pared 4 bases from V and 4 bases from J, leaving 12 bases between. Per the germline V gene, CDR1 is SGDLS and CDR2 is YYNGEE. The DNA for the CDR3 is TGTGCCAGCAGCAAGGGGAACGATTACGAGCAGTACTTC. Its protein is CASSKGNDYEQYF.

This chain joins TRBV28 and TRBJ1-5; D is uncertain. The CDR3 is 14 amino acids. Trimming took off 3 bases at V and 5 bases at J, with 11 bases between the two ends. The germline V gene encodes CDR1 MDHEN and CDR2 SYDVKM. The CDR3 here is CASSFPERDQPQHF. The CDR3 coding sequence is TGTGCCAGCAGTTTCCCCGAGCGAGATCAGCCCCAGCATTTT.

CDR3 region: CASSLQGYEQYF. The CDR3 DNA follows: TGTGCCAGCAGCCTACAGGGGTACGAGCAGTACTTC. The V gene is TRBV5-4, the J gene TRBJ2-7; 7 bases are shared with TRBD1. V shed 4 bases, J shed 4 bases, and the junction held 2 bases outside the gene matches. CDR1 is SGHNT and CDR2 is YYREEE in the germline V gene (reference sequence). The CDR3 covers 12 residues.

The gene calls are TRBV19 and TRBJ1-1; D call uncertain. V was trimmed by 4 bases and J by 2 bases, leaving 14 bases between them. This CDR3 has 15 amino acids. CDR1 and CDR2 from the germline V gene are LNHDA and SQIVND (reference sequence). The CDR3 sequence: CASSTPGPVNTEAFF. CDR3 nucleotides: TGTGCCAGTAGTACACCGGGTCCCGTTAACACTGAAGCTTTCTTT.

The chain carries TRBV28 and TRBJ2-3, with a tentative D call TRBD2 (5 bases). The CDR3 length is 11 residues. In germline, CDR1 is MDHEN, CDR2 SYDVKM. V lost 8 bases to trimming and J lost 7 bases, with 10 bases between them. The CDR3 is CASWSGYTQYF. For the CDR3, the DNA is TGTGCCAGCTGGAGCGGATATACGCAGTATTTT.

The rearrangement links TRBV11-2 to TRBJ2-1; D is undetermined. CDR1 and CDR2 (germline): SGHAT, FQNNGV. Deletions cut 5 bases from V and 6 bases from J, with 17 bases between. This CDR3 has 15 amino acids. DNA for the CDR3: TGTGCCAGCAGCCATACATCGACCGTGGGCAATGAGCAGTTCTTC. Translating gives CASSHTSTVGNEQFF.

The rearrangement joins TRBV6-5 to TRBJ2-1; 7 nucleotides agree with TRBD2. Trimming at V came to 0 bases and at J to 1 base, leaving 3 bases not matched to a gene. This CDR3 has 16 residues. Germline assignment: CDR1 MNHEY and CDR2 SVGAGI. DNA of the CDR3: TGTGCCAGCAGTTACTCGGGGCGGGGGTCCTACAATGAGCAGTTCTTC. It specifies CASSYSGRGSYNEQFF.

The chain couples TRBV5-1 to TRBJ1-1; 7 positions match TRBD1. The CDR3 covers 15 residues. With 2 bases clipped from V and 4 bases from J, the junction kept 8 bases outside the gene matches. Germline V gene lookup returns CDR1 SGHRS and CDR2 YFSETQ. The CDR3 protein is CASSLTDREGTEAFF. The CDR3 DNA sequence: TGCGCCAGCAGCTTAACAGACAGGGAGGGCACTGAAGCTTTCTTT. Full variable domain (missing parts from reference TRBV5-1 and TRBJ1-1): KAGVTQTPRYLIKTRGQQVTLSCSPISGHRSVSWYQQTPGQGLQFLFEYFSETQRNKGNFPGRFSGRQFSNSRSEMNVSTLELGDSALYLCASSLTDREGTEAFFGQGTRLTVV.

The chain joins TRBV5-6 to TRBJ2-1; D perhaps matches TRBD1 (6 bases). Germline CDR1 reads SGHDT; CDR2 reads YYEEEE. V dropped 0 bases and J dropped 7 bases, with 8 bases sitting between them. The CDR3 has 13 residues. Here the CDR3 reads CASSLAGVNEQFF. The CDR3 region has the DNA TGTGCCAGCAGCTTGGCAGGGGTAAATGAGCAGTTCTTC.

As DNA, the CDR3 is TGTGCCAGCAGCCAAGGTCATAGCATGGTTTCTGGAAACACCATATATTTT. Its protein is CASSQGHSMVSGNTIYF. This chain connects TRBV14 to TRBJ1-3; unclear D gene. The CDR3 consists of 17 residues. Between the trimmed V and J ends, which lost 1 base and 1 base, there was a span of 14 bases. Germline loops: CDR1 SGHDN, CDR2 FVKESK.

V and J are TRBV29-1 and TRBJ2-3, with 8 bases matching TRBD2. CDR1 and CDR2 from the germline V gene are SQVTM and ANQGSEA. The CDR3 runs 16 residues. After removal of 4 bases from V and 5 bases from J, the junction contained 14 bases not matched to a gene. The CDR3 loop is CSVAGERAGDKDTQYF. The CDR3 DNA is TGCAGCGTTGCCGGGGAGCGAGCGGGAGATAAAGATACGCAGTATTTT.

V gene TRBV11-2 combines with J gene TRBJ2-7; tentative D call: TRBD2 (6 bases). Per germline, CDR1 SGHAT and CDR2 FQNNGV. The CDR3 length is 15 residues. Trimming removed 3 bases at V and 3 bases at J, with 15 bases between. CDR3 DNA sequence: TGTGCCAGCAGCTTTAGTCTAGCGTCTAACTACGAGCAGTACTTC. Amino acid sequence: CASSFSLASNYEQYF. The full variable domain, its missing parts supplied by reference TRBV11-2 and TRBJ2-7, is EAGVAQSPRYKIIEKRQSVAFWCNPISGHATLYWYQQILGQGPKLLIQFQNNGVVDDSQLPKDRFSAERLKGVDSTLKIQPAKLEDSAVYLCASSFSLASNYEQYFGPGTRLTVT.

CDR3 sequence: CASSQDPFSEQFF. The CDR3, as DNA: TGTGCCAGCAGCCAAGACCCCTTTAGTGAGCAGTTCTTC. This chain uses TRBV3-1 (or the pseudogene TRBV3-2) with TRBJ2-1; no clear D. CDR3 length: 13 amino acids. Germline assignment: CDR1 LGHDT and CDR2 YNNKEL (reference sequence). Trimming took 0 bases from V and 9 from J, leaving 9 bases between them.

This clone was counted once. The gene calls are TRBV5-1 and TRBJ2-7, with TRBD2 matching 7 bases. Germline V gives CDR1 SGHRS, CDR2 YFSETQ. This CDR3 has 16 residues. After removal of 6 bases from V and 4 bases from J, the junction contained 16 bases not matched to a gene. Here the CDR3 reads CASKRGTSTSHYEQYF. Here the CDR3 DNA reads TGCGCCAGCAAGCGGGGTACTAGTACCAGCCATTACGAGCAGTACTTC.

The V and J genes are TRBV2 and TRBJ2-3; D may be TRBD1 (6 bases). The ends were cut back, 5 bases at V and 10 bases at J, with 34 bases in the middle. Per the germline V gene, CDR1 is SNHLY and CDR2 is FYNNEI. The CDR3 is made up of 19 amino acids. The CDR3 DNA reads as TGTGCCAGCAGTCACTACCGTACAGGGACATGGCTATGGTTTTCGGCGCAGTATTTT. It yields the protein CASSHYRTGTWLWFSAQYF.

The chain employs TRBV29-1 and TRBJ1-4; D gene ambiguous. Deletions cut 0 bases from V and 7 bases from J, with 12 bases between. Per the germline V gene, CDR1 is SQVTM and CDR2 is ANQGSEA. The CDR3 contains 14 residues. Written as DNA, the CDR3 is TGCAGCGTTGAAGATGAGGGTCTAGTTGAAAAACTGTTTTTT. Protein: CSVEDEGLVEKLFF.

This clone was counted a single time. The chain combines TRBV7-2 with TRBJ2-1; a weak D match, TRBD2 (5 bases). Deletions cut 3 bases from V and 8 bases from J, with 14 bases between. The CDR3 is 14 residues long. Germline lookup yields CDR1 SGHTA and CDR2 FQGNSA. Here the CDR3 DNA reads TGTGCCAGCAGCTTTTCGTTCGGGATCCATGAGCAGTTCTTC. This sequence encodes CASSFSFGIHEQFF. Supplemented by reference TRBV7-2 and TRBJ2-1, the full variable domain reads GAGVSQSPSNKVTEKGKDVELRCDPISGHTALYWYRQSLGQGLEFLIYFQGNSAPDKSGLPSDRFSAERTGGSVSTLTIQRTQQEDSAVYLCASSFSFGIHEQFFGPGTRLTVL.

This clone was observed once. CDR3 residues: CASSLGTNEQFF. CDR3 bases: TGTGCCAGCAGCTTAGGGACCAATGAGCAGTTCTTC. The chain is built from TRBV7-8 and TRBJ2-1; D not resolved. The CDR3 has 12 amino acids. CDR1 and CDR2 from the germline V gene are SGHVS and FQNEAQ. Trimming shortened V by 1 base and J by 6 bases, and 4 bases separated the two germline ends.

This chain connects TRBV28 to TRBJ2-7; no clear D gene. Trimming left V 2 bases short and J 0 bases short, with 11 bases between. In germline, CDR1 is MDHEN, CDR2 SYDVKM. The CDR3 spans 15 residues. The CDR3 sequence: CASSLVGLPSYEQYF. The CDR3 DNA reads TGTGCCAGCAGTTTAGTTGGGTTACCCTCCTACGAGCAGTACTTC.